This T cell receptor beta chain was recorded in a study of cytomegalovirus exposure and HLA in healthy donors. Study observations and caveats: Cytomegalovirus association was assigned to 170 or so TCR beta chains. Specificity for CMV antigens was confirmed in vitro for a few of the CMV-associated chains. TCR clusters originating in the first cohort tended to co-occur in the 120 validation repertoires, according to a later analysis.

Notes on this clone: Antigen: not known.

TCRdb's table, derived via immunoSEQ multiplex PCR, lists solely in-frame clones and lacks some. Among fewer than 70,000 clones listed, around 96% were seen once. The germline V and J ends were trimmed by 5 bases and 6 bases, with 7 bases remaining between them. This CDR3 contains 12 residues. Germline V gene lookup returns CDR1 SEHNR and CDR2 FQNEAQ (reference sequence). This chain uses TRBV7-9 with TRBJ2-2; no reliable D call. The sequencing sample was made of PBMCs. This clonotype originated in a man younger than 35 in good health and CMV-seronegative. In nucleotides, the CDR3 is TGTGCCAGCAGCCCTTCTCCCGGGGAGCTGTTTTTT. Translation gives CASSPSPGELFF. Looking up the rest from reference TRBV7-9 and TRBJ2-2 gives the full variable domain: DTGVSQNPRHKITKRGQNVTFRCDPISEHNRLYWYRQTLGQGPEFLTYFQNEAQLEKSRLLSDRFSAERPKGSFSTLEIQRTEQGDSAMYLCASSPSPGELFFGEGSRLTVL.